A selection of T cell receptor beta chains follows, all from one sample in a study of T cell responses to AZD1222 COVID-19 vaccine. Profiled with immunoSEQ multiplex PCR; TCRdb holds only in-frame clones, not every one. Of 55,000 to 70,000 clones listed, around 80% are singletons. The material sequenced was peripheral blood, taken on day 0 of AZD1222 vaccination. These receptor sequences come from an adult in good health. The CDR3 runs from the conserved cysteine through the conserved F or W. D genes are given only for firm matches. Clone sizes are given selectively: once, few, many, or a class where the clone is expanded.

j_call: TRBJ2-1; d_call: TRBD2; clone_size: NA; v_call: TRBV25-1; cdr3_aa: CASSELGGSSYNEQFF; cdr3_nt: TGTGCCAGCAGTGAATTGGGGGGGAGCTCCTACAATGAGCAGTTCTTC
j_call: TRBJ1-2; d_call: TRBD1; clone_size: NA; v_call: TRBV24-1; cdr3_aa: CATSDSRTGTQDGYTF; cdr3_nt: TGTGCCACCAGTGATTCTCGGACAGGCACCCAGGATGGCTACACCTTC
j_call: TRBJ1-5; d_call: NA; clone_size: once; v_call: TRBV12-5; cdr3_aa: CASGSSDQPQHF; cdr3_nt: TGTGCTAGCGGGAGTTCAGATCAGCCCCAGCATTTT
j_call: TRBJ1-1; d_call: NA; clone_size: NA; v_call: TRBV18; cdr3_aa: CASSSGGKNTEAFF; cdr3_nt: TGTGCCAGCTCTTCGGGAGGGAAGAACACTGAAGCTTTCTTT
j_call: TRBJ2-7; d_call: TRBD2; clone_size: few; v_call: TRBV16; cdr3_aa: CASSKGEGSAKYF; cdr3_nt: TGTGCCAGCAGCAAAGGGGAGGGATCGGCGAAGTACTTC
j_call: TRBJ1-5; d_call: TRBD1; clone_size: once; v_call: TRBV6-5; cdr3_aa: CASSRGQGFNQPQHF; cdr3_nt: TGTGCCAGCAGCCGAGGACAGGGGTTCAATCAGCCCCAGCATTTT
j_call: TRBJ1-3; d_call: NA; clone_size: NA; v_call: TRBV30; cdr3_aa: CAWTGTGNTIYF; cdr3_nt: TGTGCCTGGACCGGTACTGGAAACACCATATATTTT
j_call: TRBJ1-3; d_call: TRBD1; clone_size: once; v_call: TRBV27; cdr3_aa: CASSFRGRGGNTIYF; cdr3_nt: TGTGCCAGCAGTTTTAGGGGGCGGGGTGGAAACACCATATATTTT
j_call: TRBJ1-4; d_call: NA; clone_size: NA; v_call: TRBV9; cdr3_aa: CASSDLATNEKLFF; cdr3_nt: TGTGCCAGCAGCGACCTTGCAACTAATGAAAAACTGTTTTTT
j_call: TRBJ2-3; d_call: NA; clone_size: NA; v_call: TRBV6-4; cdr3_aa: CASSVSPTDTQYF; cdr3_nt: TGTGCCAGCAGTGTCTCCCCCACAGATACGCAGTATTTT
j_call: TRBJ2-7; d_call: NA; clone_size: NA; v_call: TRBV6-1; cdr3_aa: CASSESWRGATYEQYF; cdr3_nt: TGTGCCAGCAGTGAATCGTGGCGCGGGGCCACCTACGAGCAGTACTTC
j_call: TRBJ1-2; d_call: NA; clone_size: few; v_call: TRBV27; cdr3_aa: CASSLSITFRDGYTF; cdr3_nt: TGTGCCAGCAGTTTATCGATTACGTTCAGGGATGGCTACACCTTC
j_call: TRBJ1-3; d_call: NA; clone_size: NA; v_call: TRBV4-3; cdr3_aa: CASSRDTFSGNTIYF; cdr3_nt: TGCGCCAGCAGCCGGGACACTTTCTCTGGAAACACCATATATTTT